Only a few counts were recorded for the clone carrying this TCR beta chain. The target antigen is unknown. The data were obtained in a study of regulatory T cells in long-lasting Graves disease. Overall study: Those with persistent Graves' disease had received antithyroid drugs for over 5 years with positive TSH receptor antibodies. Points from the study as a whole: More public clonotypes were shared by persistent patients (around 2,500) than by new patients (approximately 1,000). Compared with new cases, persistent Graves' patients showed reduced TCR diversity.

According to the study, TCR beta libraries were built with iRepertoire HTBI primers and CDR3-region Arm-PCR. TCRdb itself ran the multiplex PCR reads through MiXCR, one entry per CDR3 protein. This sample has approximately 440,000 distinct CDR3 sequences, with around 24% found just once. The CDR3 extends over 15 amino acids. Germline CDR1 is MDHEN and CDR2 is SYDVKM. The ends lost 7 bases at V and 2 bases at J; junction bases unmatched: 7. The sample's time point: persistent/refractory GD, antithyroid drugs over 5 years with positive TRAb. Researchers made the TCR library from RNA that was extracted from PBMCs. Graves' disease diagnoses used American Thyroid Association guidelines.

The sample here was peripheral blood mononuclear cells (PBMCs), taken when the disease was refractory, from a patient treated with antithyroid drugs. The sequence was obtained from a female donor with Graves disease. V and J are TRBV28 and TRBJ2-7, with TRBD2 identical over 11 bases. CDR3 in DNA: TGTGCCAGCATCCTCGGGACTAGCGGAACCTACGAGCAGTACTTC. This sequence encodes CASILGTSGTYEQYF.